Listed below are T cell receptor beta chains from one sample, sequenced in a study of cytomegalovirus exposure and HLA in healthy donors. This table comes from immunoSEQ multiplex PCR, and its TCRdb copy is limited to in-frame clones, with some not included. The table shows some 200,000 clones, with 60% to 85% occurring only once. The specimen was PBMCs. These receptors were taken from a man aged 40-49 years in good health and CMV-seronegative. Both conserved end residues are part of each CDR3. The D gene is left open where the match is weak. Rows give clone size only sometimes, using once, few, many, or a class for an expanded clone.

V: TRBV4-3; J: TRBJ1-1; D: -; size: few; CDR3: CASSQDGIRLDTEAFF; DNA: TGCGCCAGCAGCCAAGATGGTATCAGACTCGACACTGAAGCTTTCTTT
V: TRBV9; J: TRBJ2-5; D: -; size: -; CDR3: CASSVGGQRQETQYF; DNA: TGTGCCAGCAGCGTAGGAGGACAGAGACAAGAGACCCAGTACTTC
V: TRBV7-9; J: TRBJ2-1; D: TRBD2; size: -; CDR3: CASSLASGSGNEQFF; DNA: TGTGCCAGCAGCTTGGCAAGCGGGAGTGGAAATGAGCAGTTCTTC
V: TRBV28; J: TRBJ2-1; D: TRBD2; size: -; CDR3: CASSLPQGRGGNEQFF; DNA: TGTGCCAGCAGTTTGCCGCAGGGCCGGGGGGGCAATGAGCAGTTCTTC
V: TRBV4-3; J: TRBJ1-5; D: -; size: -; CDR3: CASSQDSLGNQPQHF; DNA: TGCGCCAGCAGCCAAGACAGTCTTGGCAATCAGCCCCAGCATTTT
V: TRBV4-2; J: TRBJ1-5; D: TRBD1; size: -; CDR3: CASSPDRGEPPQHF; DNA: TGTGCCAGCAGCCCGGACAGGGGCGAACCGCCCCAGCATTTT
V: TRBV2; J: TRBJ2-5; D: -; size: few; CDR3: CASSVRTVQETQYF; DNA: TGTGCCAGCAGTGTTCGGACAGTCCAAGAGACCCAGTACTTC
V: TRBV10-3; J: TRBJ2-2; D: -; size: once; CDR3: CAIRGQANTGELFF; DNA: TGTGCCATCAGGGGACAAGCGAACACCGGGGAGCTGTTTTTT
V: TRBV27; J: TRBJ2-7; D: -; size: -; CDR3: CASSFVTGLNSYEQYF; DNA: TGTGCCAGCAGTTTTGTAACAGGGTTAAATAGCTACGAGCAGTACTTC
V: TRBV19; J: TRBJ1-5; D: -; size: -; CDR3: CASSMSGYSNQPQHF; DNA: TGTGCCAGTAGTATGAGTGGTTATAGCAATCAGCCCCAGCATTTT
V: TRBV5-1; J: TRBJ2-2; D: TRBD1; size: -; CDR3: CASSTRTGAFTGELFF; DNA: TGCGCCAGCAGTACCAGGACAGGGGCCTTCACCGGGGAGCTGTTTTTT
V: TRBV5-1; J: TRBJ2-7; D: -; size: once; CDR3: CASSSVRGSYEQYF; DNA: TGCGCCAGCAGCTCCGTACGAGGGTCTTACGAGCAGTACTTC
V: TRBV4-2; J: TRBJ1-2; D: -; size: -; CDR3: CASSQTTGGREGGYTF; DNA: TGTGCCAGCAGCCAGACTACCGGGGGGCGAGAGGGCGGCTACACCTTC
V: TRBV2; J: TRBJ2-7; D: -; size: -; CDR3: CASSENLNYEQYF; DNA: TGTGCCAGCAGTGAGAATCTTAACTACGAGCAGTACTTC
V: TRBV9; J: TRBJ2-7; D: TRBD1; size: -; CDR3: CASSVASGTGAYEQYF; DNA: TGTGCCAGCAGCGTCGCTTCCGGGACAGGGGCCTACGAGCAGTACTTC
V: TRBV27; J: TRBJ2-3; D: TRBD1; size: -; CDR3: CASSPPTGGADTQYF; DNA: TGTGCCAGCAGTCCCCCGACAGGGGGAGCAGATACGCAGTATTTT
V: TRBV15; J: TRBJ2-7; D: -; size: -; CDR3: CATSRRGGSYEQYF; DNA: TGTGCCACCAGCAGAAGGGGAGGCTCCTACGAGCAGTACTTC
V: TRBV5-1; J: TRBJ1-4; D: -; size: once; CDR3: CASSLGGDYAKLFF; DNA: TGCGCCAGCAGCCTTGGGGGGGACTATGCAAAACTGTTTTTT
V: TRBV9; J: TRBJ1-2; D: -; size: -; CDR3: CASSAGVDPSTRGYTF; DNA: TGTGCCAGCAGCGCGGGGGTTGACCCCTCAACGAGAGGCTACACCTTC
V: TRBV27; J: TRBJ2-3; D: -; size: -; CDR3: CASSLDRNTDTQYF; DNA: TGTGCCAGTAGTTTAGACAGAAACACAGATACGCAGTATTTT
V: TRBV4-3; J: TRBJ2-3; D: TRBD2; size: once; CDR3: CASSQGLAGGPVKDTQYF; DNA: TGCGCCAGCAGCCAAGGACTAGCGGGGGGGCCGGTAAAAGATACGCAGTATTTT
V: TRBV5-6; J: TRBJ2-7; D: TRBD2; size: once; CDR3: CASSLGWGGRSYEQYF; DNA: TGTGCCAGCAGCTTGGGCTGGGGGGGAAGATCCTACGAGCAGTACTTC
V: TRBV19; J: TRBJ2-6; D: TRBD1; size: -; CDR3: CASRRDRVFSGANVLTF; DNA: TGTGCCAGTAGGAGGGACAGGGTGTTCTCTGGGGCCAACGTCCTGACTTTC
V: TRBV19; J: TRBJ2-1; D: TRBD2; size: once; CDR3: CASSPLAAPYNEQFF; DNA: TGTGCCAGTAGTCCTCTAGCGGCTCCTTACAATGAGCAGTTCTTC
V: TRBV5-4; J: TRBJ2-2; D: -; size: -; CDR3: CASSLMGRGNTGELFF; DNA: TGTGCCAGCAGCTTGATGGGGCGGGGGAACACCGGGGAGCTGTTTTTT
V: TRBV4-1; J: TRBJ2-3; D: TRBD2; size: -; CDR3: CASSSTSGTSTDTQYF; DNA: TGCGCCAGCAGCTCTACTAGCGGGACTAGCACAGATACGCAGTATTTT
V: TRBV5-4; J: TRBJ2-7; D: -; size: -; CDR3: CASSTRGSADEQYF; DNA: TGTGCCAGCAGCACCCGGGGTAGCGCCGACGAGCAGTACTTC
V: TRBV5-4; J: TRBJ2-7; D: -; size: few; CDR3: CASTRDSDYEQYF; DNA: TGTGCCAGCACCCGGGACTCGGACTACGAGCAGTACTTC
V: TRBV7-2; J: TRBJ2-2; D: TRBD1; size: -; CDR3: CASSLDRGSGELFF; DNA: TGTGCCAGCAGCTTAGACAGGGGGTCCGGGGAGCTGTTTTTT
V: TRBV19; J: TRBJ2-1; D: TRBD2; size: -; CDR3: CASSPGLAGGSSYNEQFF; DNA: TGTGCCAGTAGTCCCGGACTAGCGGGGGGTTCCTCCTACAATGAGCAGTTCTTC
V: TRBV6-1; J: TRBJ2-3; D: TRBD2; size: -; CDR3: CASRVAGGPDTQYF; DNA: TGTGCCAGCAGGGTAGCGGGGGGGCCCGATACGCAGTATTTT
V: TRBV9; J: TRBJ2-5; D: TRBD1; size: once; CDR3: CASSVGQGETQYF; DNA: TGTGCCAGCAGCGTAGGACAGGGAGAGACCCAGTACTTC
V: TRBV6-1; J: TRBJ1-5; D: -; size: -; CDR3: CASSPGQGLSQPQHF; DNA: TGTGCCAGCAGTCCCGGGCAGGGGCTCTCTCAGCCCCAGCATTTT
V: TRBV5-1; J: TRBJ2-3; D: -; size: -; CDR3: CASSFRGAGTDTQYF; DNA: TGCGCCAGCAGCTTCAGGGGAGCAGGAACAGATACGCAGTATTTT
V: TRBV5-6; J: TRBJ2-1; D: TRBD1; size: few; CDR3: CASSLDRGQHEQFF; DNA: TGTGCCAGCAGCTTGGACAGGGGGCAGCATGAGCAGTTCTTC
V: TRBV30; J: TRBJ2-7; D: -; size: -; CDR3: CAWSADWGAYEQYF; DNA: TGTGCCTGGAGTGCGGACTGGGGGGCCTACGAGCAGTACTTC
V: TRBV6-6; J: TRBJ2-7; D: TRBD1; size: -; CDR3: CASSQNRGLSDEQYF; DNA: TGTGCCAGCAGTCAAAACAGGGGGTTGAGCGACGAGCAGTACTTC
V: TRBV4-1; J: TRBJ2-3; D: TRBD1; size: once; CDR3: CASSQLATGTQYF; DNA: TGCGCCAGCAGCCAGTTGGCGACAGGGACGCAGTATTTT
V: TRBV7-8; J: TRBJ2-1; D: TRBD2; size: -; CDR3: CASSPRLAGGSYNEQFF; DNA: TGTGCCAGCAGCCCACGACTAGCGGGGGGCTCCTACAATGAGCAGTTCTTC
V: TRBV5-1; J: TRBJ2-5; D: TRBD1; size: -; CDR3: CASSLAGQGVETQYF; DNA: TGCGCCAGCAGCTTGGCCGGACAGGGAGTCGAGACCCAGTACTTC
V: TRBV9; J: TRBJ2-2; D: -; size: -; CDR3: CASSVERAGELFF; DNA: TGTGCCAGCAGCGTTGAACGGGCCGGGGAGCTGTTTTTT
V: TRBV19; J: TRBJ2-2; D: -; size: -; CDR3: CASSTAGIATGELFF; DNA: TGTGCCAGTAGTACGGCAGGGATTGCCACCGGGGAGCTGTTTTTT
V: TRBV27; J: TRBJ2-5; D: -; size: -; CDR3: CASSLQGSQETQYF; DNA: TGTGCCAGCAGTTTACAGGGATCACAAGAGACCCAGTACTTC
V: TRBV7-2; J: TRBJ1-4; D: -; size: -; CDR3: CASSSPGQGEKLFF; DNA: TGTGCCAGCAGCTCCCCGGGACAAGGGGAAAAACTGTTTTTT
V: TRBV2; J: TRBJ1-5; D: -; size: -; CDR3: CASSEGARGNQPQHF; DNA: TGTGCCAGCAGTGAGGGGGCGCGGGGCAATCAGCCCCAGCATTTT
V: TRBV5-1; J: TRBJ2-7; D: TRBD1; size: -; CDR3: CASSFGTGDYEQYF; DNA: TGCGCCAGCAGCTTCGGGACAGGGGACTACGAGCAGTACTTC
V: TRBV5-1; J: TRBJ2-7; D: -; size: -; CDR3: CASSLGGGYEQYF; DNA: TGCGCCAGCAGCTTGGGAGGGGGATACGAGCAGTACTTC
V: TRBV9; J: TRBJ1-2; D: -; size: -; CDR3: CASSATGRADYGYTF; DNA: TGTGCCAGCAGCGCCACAGGGAGGGCGGACTATGGCTACACCTTC
V: TRBV14; J: TRBJ2-3; D: -; size: -; CDR3: CASSPRGGLADTQYF; DNA: TGTGCCAGCAGCCCCAGAGGAGGGTTGGCAGATACGCAGTATTTT
V: TRBV5-6; J: TRBJ2-3; D: TRBD2; size: -; CDR3: CASSLAPAGGGTDTQYF; DNA: TGTGCCAGCAGCTTGGCCCCAGCGGGGGGTGGCACAGATACGCAGTATTTT
V: TRBV9; J: TRBJ1-1; D: -; size: -; CDR3: CASSLNPTGRLEAFF; DNA: TGTGCCAGCAGCCTTAACCCGACTGGAAGGTTGGAAGCTTTCTTT
V: TRBV4-1; J: TRBJ1-6; D: TRBD1; size: -; CDR3: CASSPTGTGLNSPLHF; DNA: TGCGCCAGCAGCCCGACTGGGACAGGGTTGAATTCACCCCTCCACTTT
V: TRBV27; J: TRBJ2-7; D: TRBD1; size: -; CDR3: CASSPPDRVYEQYF; DNA: TGTGCCAGCAGTCCCCCGGACAGGGTCTACGAGCAGTACTTC
V: TRBV7-2; J: TRBJ2-3; D: TRBD2; size: -; CDR3: CASSLAPGGGTDTQYF; DNA: TGTGCCAGCAGCTTAGCTCCGGGGGGGGGCACAGATACGCAGTATTTT
V: TRBV27; J: TRBJ1-1; D: TRBD1; size: -; CDR3: CASSFGQGWNTEAFF; DNA: TGTGCCAGCAGTTTTGGACAGGGGTGGAACACTGAAGCTTTCTTT
V: TRBV10-3; J: TRBJ1-4; D: TRBD1; size: -; CDR3: CAISGGTNEKLFF; DNA: TGTGCCATCTCAGGGGGGACTAATGAAAAACTGTTTTTT
V: TRBV5-6; J: TRBJ1-2; D: TRBD1; size: once; CDR3: CASSLGTGGNYGYTF; DNA: TGTGCCAGCAGCTTGGGGACAGGGGGCAACTATGGCTACACCTTC
V: TRBV5-4; J: TRBJ2-1; D: -; size: -; CDR3: CASSFRTAGNEQFF; DNA: TGTGCCAGCAGCTTTCGGACAGCAGGCAATGAGCAGTTCTTC